This is a list of T cell receptor beta chains from one sample in a study of shared clonotypes between healthy human individuals. Measured with immunoSEQ multiplex PCR; TCRdb has only the in-frame clones, and not every one. In the table there are over 2 million clones, roughly 92% of which are singletons. The sample taken for sequencing was naive CD4+ T cells from PBMCs. The receptors stem from a man aged 18 to 35 in good health. Some clones in this sample may be carry-over from other donors' samples. Each CDR3 is given with its conserved first and last residue. The D gene is left open where the match is weak. Part of the rows lack a size; the others show once, few, many or a class for expanded clones.

j_call clone_size v_call d_call cdr3_nt cdr3_aa
TRBJ1-1 . TRBV9 . TGTGCCAGCAGCGTAGCCGGGGGAGGGACTGAAGCTTTCTTT CASSVAGGGTEAFF
TRBJ2-2 once TRBV7-3 TRBD2 TGTGCCACTAGGCGGGAGATAGGCACCGGGGAGCTGTTTTTT CATRREIGTGELFF
TRBJ1-1 . TRBV11-2 . TGTGCCAGCAGCTTAGGGTTCGGCCCGAACACTGAAGCTTTCTTT CASSLGFGPNTEAFF
TRBJ2-5 . TRBV5-1 TRBD2 TGCGCCAGCGGGTATACTAGCGGGAGGGCAGAGACCCAGTACTTC CASGYTSGRAETQYF
TRBJ1-2 . TRBV6-1 TRBD1 TGTGCCAGCAGTGATTTCCCACAGGGGGATGGCTACACCTTC CASSDFPQGDGYTF
TRBJ2-5 . TRBV2 . TGTGCCAGCAGTGGCAGGGTTGAGACCCAGTACTTC CASSGRVETQYF
TRBJ1-1 . TRBV28 . TGTGCCAGCAGTTTACCCAAGCCGAGTAGAGGGGACACTGAAGCTTTCTTT CASSLPKPSRGDTEAFF
TRBJ2-2 once TRBV5-1 TRBD2 TGCGCCAGCAGCTTGGCAGCGGGAGGCACCGGGGAGCTGTTTTTT CASSLAAGGTGELFF
TRBJ2-3 . TRBV5-6 TRBD1 TGTGCCAGCAGCCGGGACAGAAGCACAGATACGCAGTATTTT CASSRDRSTDTQYF
TRBJ2-1 . TRBV18 . TGTGCCAGCTCACCGATTCGCAGGACCTACAATGAGCAGTTCTTC CASSPIRRTYNEQFF
TRBJ1-1 . TRBV30 . TGTGCCTGGAGTCCCAGCCAGGAAACTGAAGCTTTCTTT CAWSPSQETEAFF
TRBJ2-5 once TRBV5-6 . TGTGCCAGCAGCTTGCGCAGGGAAGAGACCCAGTACTTC CASSLRREETQYF
TRBJ1-2 . TRBV6-5 . TGTGCCAGCAGTCCCCGGGGCCCGGGCTATGGCTACACCTTC CASSPRGPGYGYTF
TRBJ1-1 . TRBV28 . TGTGCCAGCACAGGGTACCGCACTGAAGCTTTCTTT CASTGYRTEAFF
TRBJ2-3 . TRBV7-9 TRBD2 TGTGCCAGCAGCTTAATGGGACTAGCGGGAGCACACACAGATACGCAGTATTTT CASSLMGLAGAHTDTQYF
TRBJ2-7 . TRBV7-9 TRBD1 TGTGCCAGCAACCAAGGGACAGCCGGGCAGTACTTC CASNQGTAGQYF
TRBJ2-7 . TRBV10-3 . TGTGCCATCAGGTACTCGGCGGACGAATACGAGCAGTACTTC CAIRYSADEYEQYF
TRBJ2-3 once TRBV4-2 . TGTGCCAGCAGCCAAGAATCTGGGGGTTACACAGATACGCAGTATTTT CASSQESGGYTDTQYF